Included here is one T cell receptor (beta chain) sequence, with context. This clonotype was picked up many times. Its antigen is not yet known. There are no base qualities to consult, and no much larger clone falls within one base. Library prep was done by 5' RACE. TCRdb lists the instrument as NextSeq 500. Unique molecular identifiers were attached to individual cDNA molecules in the TCR library protocol so that sequencing error and PCR bias could be corrected. Sequencing covered both TCR alpha and beta chains, and within each sample the abundances of alpha and beta sequences were tightly co-correlated. The study's processing was this. Decombinator V4 was used to perform V gene, J gene and CDR3 annotation of TCR sequences. Expanded TCRs were defined as changing significantly between any two time points under a Poisson model with p below 0.0001. TCR abundances were normalised to the total number of TCRs sequenced per sample and were expressed as counts per million. MAIT TCRs were defined by TRAV1-2 paired with TRAJ12, TRAJ20 or TRAJ33, and iNKT TCRs by TRAV10 paired with TRAJ18. VDJdb, accessed on 1 November 2021, was searched for TCRs annotated for CMV, EBV and SARS-CoV-2, and TCRs annotated for more than one antigen were excluded. TCRdb reprocessed the public reads (quality trimming at Q25 with fastp, clone calling with MiXCR) and kept in-frame beta chains. Rows merge per CDR3 protein into single entries with the most common DNA and genes. Here the V and J calls rest on TCRdb's processing, not on the authors' analysis. For this sample there are tens of thousands of distinct CDR3 sequences; around 4% appear just once. Clones ranked in the top ten supply 20% of the sample.

Set within a cohort of healthcare workers in London, UK, this nested case-control study involved weekly PCR testing of nasopharyngeal swabs along with blood sampling. Between 23 and 31 March 2020, the week of the UK lockdown, healthcare workers were enrolled and then followed up weekly for as long as 16 weeks. The CDR1 and CDR2 encoded by the germline V gene (reference sequence) are MNHEY and SMNVEV. Between the V and J ends, shortened by 0 bases and 2 bases respectively, the junction contains 11 bases. The CDR3 has 15 amino acids, counting the end cysteine and phenylalanine. Solely the CDR3 DNA is kept, with 45 bases framed from the first base. This sample stems from a study of early T cells in non-severe SARS-CoV-2 infection (dated by TCRdb to about 2021). The study in broad terms: TCR sequencing used bulk RNA from unsorted whole blood, so alpha and beta chains could not be paired. Paper-wide results and their limitations: VDJdb matching was skewed toward anti-spike CD8 responses and likely underestimated virus-specific expansions by missing private and CD4 specificities.

The rearrangement combines TRBV27 with TRBJ2-7, and TRBD2 may be the D gene, going by 5 matching bases. The TCR sequence derives from an adult who was a healthcare worker with PCR-confirmed SARS-CoV-2 infection or an uninfected control (not recorded which). Specimen: whole blood. The base sequence is TGTGCCAGCAGTTTATCACCGGGGAATCCCTACGAGCAGTACTTC. It translates to CASSLSPGNPYEQYF.